There are a few counts of the clone carrying this TCR beta chain. Its cognate antigen is unknown. Treatment indicated: oral pan-JAK inhibitor, 5-10 mg twice daily. Alopecia areata patients provided lesional scalp punch biopsies and peripheral blood. RNA extraction was followed by reverse transcription into cDNA, which acted as the sequencing template. The method was immunoSEQ multiplex PCR; TCRdb's version includes in-frame clones alone and lacks a portion of them. This sample has 110,000 to 150,000 clones, with roughly 54% found just once. The sample belongs to a study of CD8+ T cells in alopecia areata. About the study: Tofacitinib ran for 6 to 18 months before 6 months off drug.

General study points: Significant decreases in scalp clonality and expanded CD8+ clones followed tofacitinib treatment.

This TCR was sampled from a human donor with alopecia areata. The starting material was CD8+ T cells sorted from blood, obtained at week 4, from a patient treated with tofacitinib.

CDR3 DNA sequence: TGTGCCAGCTCCCCGACCTCCTCATGGGACGAGCAGTACTTC. The encoded protein is CASSPTSSWDEQYF. The V and J genes are TRBV27 and TRBJ2-7, with no clear D. This CDR3 comprises 14 residues. Between the trimmed V and J ends, which lost 8 bases and 5 bases, there was a span of 19 bases. Per germline, CDR1 MNHEY and CDR2 SMNVEV (reference sequence).